This T cell receptor (beta chain) stems from a study of CXCR3-negative and CXCR3-positive naive CD8 T cells. The authors made the TRB cDNA libraries by 5' RACE using UMI labels. TCRdb re-called the 5' RACE reads and shows each CDR3 protein once, DNA omitted. The table lists tens of thousands of distinct CDR3 sequences. Germline CDR1 LGHNA, CDR2 YSLEER. This CDR3 region has 13 residues. The specimen sequenced was naive CXCR3- CD8+ T cells from blood. Subset of the sample: CD45RO-CCR7+CD27+CD95- naive CD8+ T cells lacking CXCR3 (TNR3-). The receptor's source is a human donor in good health. Some clones in this sample may be carry-over from other donors' samples. The V gene is TRBV4-3, the J gene TRBJ1-1; the D call of TRBD1 rests on TCRdb alone, since no DNA is present to check it. The CDR3 reads CASSWTMNTEAFF.